The TCR beta chain described here comes from a study of CD8 T cells in Susac syndrome. After extraction with the RNeasy kit, 0.5 to 1 ug of the RNA was reverse transcribed using random hexamers. TCRdb itself ran the immunoSEQ multiplex PCR reads through MiXCR, one entry per CDR3 protein. The profile shows around 150,000 distinct CDR3 sequences, around 95% of them singletons. V lost 0 bases and J 5 bases, leaving 13 bases between the germline ends. Germline loops: CDR1 SGHNT, CDR2 YYREEE (reference sequence). The CDR3 consists of 15 residues. The chain recombines TRBV5-4 with TRBJ2-3, with a tentative D call TRBD2 (6 bases). Material for sequencing was CD4+ T cells from PBMCs. This sequence originates from a human donor with Susac syndrome. The CDR3 spells CASSLGDSRGDTQYF. In DNA form, the CDR3 reads TGTGCCAGCAGCTTGGGGGACTCGAGGGGAGATACGCAGTATTTT.